A single T cell receptor (beta chain) is shown here with its context. As yet, its antigen is unknown. This sample was taken from a study of OX40 agonist ivuxolimab in advanced cancers. Study information: Mean age 60 years, range roughly 20 to 85; 82.7% male. Partial response was recorded in three patients: one hepatocellular carcinoma and two cutaneous melanoma cases. The study, taken as a whole, reports: The average count of expanded clones was higher among CD8+ T cells than among CD4+. At 0.1-3.0 mg/kg, partial responders had clonal expansion among the lowest observed.

Trimming removed 5 bases at V and 3 bases at J, with 14 bases between. The CDR3 has 14 residues. Germline V CDR1 and CDR2: MNHEY, SMNVEV (reference sequence). Repertoires were generated with immunoSEQ multiplex PCR, while TCRdb's copy carries only in-frame clones and drops some. This sample has tens of thousands of clones, with roughly 90% found just once. The J gene is TRBJ2-7, the V gene TRBV27; D may be TRBD1 or TRBD2 (6 bases each). This TCR derives from an adult with an advanced solid tumor such as melanoma, head and neck, liver or kidney cancer. The starting material was CD4+ or CD8+ T cells sorted from blood, obtained in a trial of the OX40 agonist ivuxolimab. The CDR3, as DNA: TGTGCCAGCAGTGTCGCCGGAGGGGGCTACGAGCAGTACTTC. Translating it yields CASSVAGGGYEQYF.